The 20 T cell receptor beta chains listed next were all sequenced from one sample in a study of cytomegalovirus exposure and HLA in healthy donors. PCR employed 60 Vbeta and 13 Jbeta primers. The repertoire was sequenced with immunoSEQ multiplex PCR; TCRdb's copy has only in-frame clones and lacks some. Of 150,000 to 200,000 clones detected, roughly 75% appear once; the ten largest clones hold about 4.9%. The specimen was PBMCs. The receptors originated from a male donor in good health and CMV-seronegative.

The chain has TRBV10-3 and TRBJ2-7, with TRBD2 identical over 9 bases. Germline CDR1 is ENHRY and CDR2 is SYGVKD. The J segment lost 2 bases and the V segment lost 8 bases, leaving 7 bases of the junction unmatched. The CDR3 extends over 14 amino acids. The CDR3 DNA sequence: TGTGCCATCTTAGCACCTAGCGGGGCCTACGAGCAGTACTTC. Amino acid sequence: CAILAPSGAYEQYF.

There are a few counts of this clone. The chain recombines TRBV7-9 with TRBJ2-7; 10 bases fit TRBD1. V dropped 5 bases and J dropped 2; count of bases not matched to a gene: 3. This CDR3 has 14 amino acids. The germline V gene has CDR1 SEHNR and CDR2 FQNEAQ (reference sequence). As DNA, the CDR3 is TGTGCCAGCAGCCCGGGACAGGGGACCTACGAGCAGTACTTC. Amino acid sequence: CASSPGQGTYEQYF.

V gene TRBV28 combines with J gene TRBJ2-2, with D perhaps matching TRBD1 (5 bases). V gave up 5 bases and J gave up 4 bases, with 14 bases separating them. Per the germline V gene, CDR1 is MDHEN and CDR2 is SYDVKM. The CDR3 runs to 15 residues. In DNA form, the CDR3 reads TGTGCCAGCAGTCTTGTCAGGGTTAGCACCGGGGAGCTGTTTTTT. This encodes CASSLVRVSTGELFF. Based on the CDR3 plus reference TRBV28 and TRBJ2-2, the full variable domain is DVKVTQSSRYLVKRTGEKVFLECVQDMDHENMFWYRQDPGLGLRLIYFSYDVKMKEKGDIPEGYSVSREKKERFSLILESASTNQTSMYLCASSLVRVSTGELFFGEGSRLTVL.

The gene calls are TRBV5-3 and TRBJ2-2; TRBD1 matches at 9 bases. TRBV5-3 is treated as an ORF (open reading frame) with a function not yet certain. The trim removed 4 bases at V and 1 base at J, leaving 5 bases unmatched. This CDR3 region has 16 residues. The CDR3 is CARSLQGALNTGELFF. CDR3 nucleotide sequence: TGTGCCAGAAGCCTACAGGGGGCCTTGAACACCGGGGAGCTGTTTTTT.

The chain recombines TRBV19 with TRBJ1-5, with TRBD1 identical over 7 bases. The CDR3 spans 14 residues. Per the germline V gene, CDR1 is LNHDA and CDR2 is SQIVND (reference sequence). The V gene end was trimmed by 6 bases and the J gene end by 0 bases; junction bases not matched to a gene: 2. The CDR3 here is CASRGTVSNQPQHF. CDR3 nucleotides: TGTGCCAGTAGGGGGACAGTTAGCAATCAGCCCCAGCATTTT.

The rearrangement links TRBV19 to TRBJ2-3; possible D gene TRBD1, 5 bases. The CDR3 contains 15 residues. Germline V gene data show CDR1 as LNHDA and CDR2 as SQIVND (reference sequence). The V and J ends lost 1 base and 5 bases respectively, with 13 bases between them. CDR3 in amino acids: CASSIAFIREDTQYF. In DNA form, the CDR3 reads TGTGCCAGTAGTATAGCCTTTATCAGGGAAGATACGCAGTATTTT.

The rearrangement uses TRBV6-1 and TRBJ1-2, with 7 bases identical to TRBD1. Germline assignment: CDR1 MNHNS and CDR2 SASEGT. V lost 4 bases to trimming and J lost 3 bases; unmatched junction nucleotides: 2. The CDR3 runs to 13 residues. CDR3 DNA sequence: TGTGCCAGCAGTGCAGGGACAGACTATGGCTACACCTTC. It yields the protein CASSAGTDYGYTF.

The chain joins TRBV28 to TRBJ2-7; 15 bases agree with TRBD2. The germline gives CDR1 MDHEN, CDR2 SYDVKM. CDR3 length: 18 amino acids. Trimming took 5 bases from V and 4 from J; bases not matched to a gene: 12. The CDR3 DNA follows: TGTGCCAGCAGTGGACCGGGACTAGCGGGAGGAAGGGTTTACGAGCAGTACTTC. Encoded protein: CASSGPGLAGGRVYEQYF.

The chain has TRBV18 and TRBJ1-1, with 9 bases fitting TRBD1. The germline V gene has CDR1 KGHSH and CDR2 LQKENI. J was trimmed by 4 bases and V by 4 bases; bases with no gene match: 4. The CDR3 extends over 14 amino acids. CDR3 nucleotides: TGTGCCAGCTCACAACTGGACAGGGGCACTGAAGCTTTCTTT. As protein: CASSQLDRGTEAFF.

This sequence joins TRBV6-5 and TRBJ1-5; TRBD1 agrees at 7 bases. Losses at the gene ends were 5 bases for V and 7 bases for J; bases not matched to a gene: 8. The V gene's germline CDR1 is MNHEY and CDR2 SVGAGI. This CDR3 contains 14 residues. The CDR3 here is CASSPTGVGQPQHF. CDR3 nucleotides: TGTGCCAGCAGTCCCACAGGGGTGGGGCAGCCCCAGCATTTT.

This clone occurred once. The rearrangement links TRBV4-1 to TRBJ1-5; the D gene is possibly TRBD1 (5 bases). V lost 4 bases and J lost 5, with 12 bases in between. CDR3 length: 14 amino acids. Per germline, CDR1 MGHRA and CDR2 YSYEKL. CDR3 nucleotides: TGCGCCAGCAGCCCTCGACAGCGGGATCAGCCCCAGCATTTT. Its translation is CASSPRQRDQPQHF.

This clone turned up a few times. This chain uses TRBV29-1 with TRBJ1-1, with a possible D match to TRBD1 (5 bases). Germline V gene data show CDR1 as SQVTM and CDR2 as ANQGSEA. This CDR3 has 12 residues. V was trimmed by 3 bases and J by 7 bases, leaving 12 bases between them. The CDR3 sequence: CSVDRDSGEAFF. CDR3 nucleotides: TGCAGCGTTGACAGGGATTCTGGTGAAGCTTTCTTT.

The chain is built from TRBV6-5 and TRBJ2-1; TRBD2 agrees at 15 bases. Germline CDR1 MNHEY, CDR2 SVGAGI. The CDR3 covers 16 residues. Germline trimming cut 2 bases from V and 9 bases from J; bases unmatched to any gene: 5. For the CDR3, the DNA is TGTGCCAGCAGTTACACGGGACTAGCGGGAGGCGGTGAGCAGTTCTTC. It translates to CASSYTGLAGGGEQFF.

This clone appeared a few times. The chain's CDR3 is CASSAYPGQGLYEQYF. DNA for the CDR3: TGTGCCAGCAGTGCATACCCGGGACAGGGGCTCTACGAGCAGTACTTC. The chain combines TRBV25-1 with TRBJ2-5, with 10 nucleotides matching TRBD1. Judging by the DNA end, TRBJ2-7 fits better; the J call may be wrong. The CDR3 has 16 residues. Germline-derived CDR1 and CDR2 are MGHDK and SYGVNS.

This rearrangement joins TRBV29-1 to TRBJ2-3, with 7 bases matching TRBD1. Germline-derived CDR1 and CDR2 are SQVTM and ANQGSEA. Unmatched junction bases numbered 8, after V lost 5 bases and J lost 0 bases. The CDR3 sequence is 15 residues long. DNA for the CDR3: TGCAGCGTTCTGGTCAACAGGGGAAGCACAGATACGCAGTATTTT. Translated: CSVLVNRGSTDTQYF.

The chain couples TRBV28 to TRBJ2-4, with D perhaps matching TRBD2 (6 bases). Trimming took 8 bases from V and 1 from J, leaving 15 bases between them. The CDR3 contains 15 residues. Germline values: CDR1 MDHEN, CDR2 SYDVKM. Here the CDR3 DNA reads TGTGCCAGCCTAAACGGAGGGTTGGCCAAAAACATTCAGTACTTC. Its protein is CASLNGGLAKNIQYF. The variable domain in full, completed from reference TRBV28 and TRBJ2-4, reads DVKVTQSSRYLVKRTGEKVFLECVQDMDHENMFWYRQDPGLGLRLIYFSYDVKMKEKGDIPEGYSVSREKKERFSLILESASTNQTSMYLCASLNGGLAKNIQYFGAGTRLSVL.

The chain recombines TRBV9 with TRBJ1-1; D unclear. The germline V gene encodes CDR1 SGDLS and CDR2 YYNGEE. CDR3 size: 14 residues. Deletions cut 0 bases from V and 0 bases from J, with 6 bases between. The DNA of the CDR3 is TGTGCCAGCAGCGTAGGCGGGGTGAACACTGAAGCTTTCTTT. Its translation: CASSVGGVNTEAFF.

The chain uses TRBV25-1 and TRBJ1-3, with D possibly being TRBD1 (5 bases). Germline V gives CDR1 MGHDK, CDR2 SYGVNS. V dropped 3 bases and J dropped 0 bases, with 15 bases sitting between them. This CDR3 comprises 17 residues. As DNA, the CDR3 is TGTGCCAGCAGTGACGCCTCGACAGCCCTCTCTGGAAACACCATATATTTT. Translation gives CASSDASTALSGNTIYF.

A word on this clone: One end of the junction is discordant with germline, which a read error may explain. The genes are TRBV19 and TRBJ2-1; TRBD2 aligns across 8 bases. There are 15 residues in the CDR3. The V gene's germline CDR1 is LNHDA and CDR2 SQIVND (reference sequence). The DNA for the CDR3 is TGTGCCAGTAGTACCTCCGGGGGGGACTACAATGGGCAGTTCTTC. Amino acid sequence: CASSTSGGDYNGQFF.

The chain recombines TRBV5-1 with TRBJ2-2, with D perhaps TRBD2 (6 bases). Deletions cut 4 bases from V and 9 bases from J, with 19 bases between. The CDR3 totals 15 residues. From germline, CDR1 is SGHRS and CDR2 YFSETQ. DNA for the CDR3: TGCGCCAGCAGCCTGGACGGGAGCCCCTCCCGGGAGCTGTTTTTT. This encodes CASSLDGSPSRELFF. The whole variable domain, remainder taken from reference TRBV5-1 and TRBJ2-2, is KAGVTQTPRYLIKTRGQQVTLSCSPISGHRSVSWYQQTPGQGLQFLFEYFSETQRNKGNFPGRFSGRQFSNSRSEMNVSTLELGDSALYLCASSLDGSPSRELFFGEGSRLTVL.